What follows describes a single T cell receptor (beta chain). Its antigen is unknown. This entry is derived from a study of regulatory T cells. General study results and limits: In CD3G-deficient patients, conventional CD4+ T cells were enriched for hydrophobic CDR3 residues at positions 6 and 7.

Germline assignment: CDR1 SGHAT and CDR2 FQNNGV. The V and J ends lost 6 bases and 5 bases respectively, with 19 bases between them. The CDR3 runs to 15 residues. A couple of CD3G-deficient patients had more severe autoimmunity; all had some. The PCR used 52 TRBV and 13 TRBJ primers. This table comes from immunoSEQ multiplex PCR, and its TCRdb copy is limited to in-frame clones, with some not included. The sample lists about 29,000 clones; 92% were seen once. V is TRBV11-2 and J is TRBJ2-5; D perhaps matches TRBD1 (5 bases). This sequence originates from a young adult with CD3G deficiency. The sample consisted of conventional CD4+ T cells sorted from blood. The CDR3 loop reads CASSPPRAGRETQYF. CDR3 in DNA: TGTGCCAGCAGTCCTCCCAGGGCAGGGCGGGAGACCCAGTACTTC.